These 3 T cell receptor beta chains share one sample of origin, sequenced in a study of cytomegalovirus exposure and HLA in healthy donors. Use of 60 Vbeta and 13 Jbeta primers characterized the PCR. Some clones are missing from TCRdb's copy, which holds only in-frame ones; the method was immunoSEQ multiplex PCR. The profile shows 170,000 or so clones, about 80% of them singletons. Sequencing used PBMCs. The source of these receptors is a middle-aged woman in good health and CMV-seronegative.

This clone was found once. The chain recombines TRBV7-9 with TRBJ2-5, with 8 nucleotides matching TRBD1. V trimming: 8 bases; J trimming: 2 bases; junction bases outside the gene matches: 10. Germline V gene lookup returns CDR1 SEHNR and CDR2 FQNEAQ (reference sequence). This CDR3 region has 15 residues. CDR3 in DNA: TGTGCCAGCCCCCCCGGACAGGGAACACAAGAGACCCAGTACTTC. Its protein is CASPPGQGTQETQYF.

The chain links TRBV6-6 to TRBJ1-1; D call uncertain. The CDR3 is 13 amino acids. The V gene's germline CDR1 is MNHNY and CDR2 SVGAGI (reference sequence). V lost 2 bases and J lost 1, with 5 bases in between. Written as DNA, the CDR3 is TGTGCCAGCAGTTACCCAGGGAACACTGAAGCTTTCTTT. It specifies CASSYPGNTEAFF.

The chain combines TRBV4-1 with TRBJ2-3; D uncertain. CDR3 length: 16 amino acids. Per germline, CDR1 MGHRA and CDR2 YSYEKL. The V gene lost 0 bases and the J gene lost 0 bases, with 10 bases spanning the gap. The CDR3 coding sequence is TGCGCCAGCAGCCAAGAACCGGTACTGAGCACAGATACGCAGTATTTT. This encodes CASSQEPVLSTDTQYF.